This passage covers 15 T cell receptor beta chains from one sample sequenced in a study of T cell responses to AZD1222 COVID-19 vaccine. The assay was immunoSEQ multiplex PCR, and TCRdb's table has in-frame clones only and misses some. The sample yields over 95,000 clones, roughly nine tenths seen once. The input for sequencing was peripheral blood, taken on day 0 of AZD1222 vaccination. The receptors were sampled from an adult in good health.

V is TRBV7-9 and J is TRBJ2-2; 10 bases map to TRBD1. The V segment lost 5 bases and the J segment 5 bases; nucleotides outside the gene matches: 5. CDR1 is SEHNR, CDR2 FQNEAQ, per germline (reference sequence). The CDR3 length is 15 residues. CDR3 residues: CASSTGTGETGELFF. The CDR3 bases are TGTGCCAGCAGCACCGGGACAGGGGAAACCGGGGAGCTGTTTTTT.

The chain combines TRBV18 with TRBJ1-1, with D uncertain. V lost 2 bases and J 10 bases, leaving 14 bases between the germline ends. CDR3 length: 13 residues. The germline CDR1 and CDR2 sequences are KGHSH and LQKENI. CDR3 bases: TGTGCCAGCTCACCAGCTCTAGGATCAGGAGCTTTCTTT. Protein: CASSPALGSGAFF.

The chain has TRBV7-2 and TRBJ2-7; no reliable D call. CDR1 and CDR2 from the germline V gene are SGHTA and FQGNSA. Trimming shortened V by 1 base and J by 0 bases, and 13 bases separated the two germline ends. This CDR3 comprises 16 residues. The DNA of the CDR3 is TGTGCCAGCAGCTTAGAGGTATCCCTAACCTCCTACGAGCAGTACTTC. Translated: CASSLEVSLTSYEQYF.

This clone was seen just once. CDR3 DNA: TGTGCCAGCAGCCAAGAAGCCGGGCAGCGCTTACATACGCAGTATTTT. Protein product: CASSQEAGQRLHTQYF. The rearrangement joins TRBV4-2 to TRBJ2-3; no reliable D call. The CDR3 covers 16 residues. With 0 bases removed from V and 7 bases from J, the gap between germline ends came to 17 bases. Germline CDR1 is LGHNA and CDR2 is YNFKEQ.

The chain has TRBV7-8 and TRBJ2-7; D gene uncertain. Trimming removed 5 bases from V and 1 base from J, with 12 bases in between. The CDR3 is 14 amino acids. Per germline, CDR1 SGHVS and CDR2 FQNEAQ. The CDR3 sequence: CASSPVGLSYEQYF. Written as DNA, the CDR3 is TGTGCCAGCAGCCCCGTCGGGCTATCCTACGAGCAGTACTTC.

The chain employs TRBV5-5 and TRBJ1-2; TRBD1 might be the D (5 bases). Deletions cut 4 bases from V and 0 bases from J, with 16 bases between. The V gene's germline CDR1 is SGHKS and CDR2 YYEKEE (reference sequence). This CDR3 comprises 16 residues. The CDR3 nucleotides are TGTGCCAGCAGCCTGAAGGGGACGGGAGCTAACTATGGCTACACCTTC. The encoded protein is CASSLKGTGANYGYTF.

The chain joins TRBV7-2 to TRBJ2-7; D is unresolved. V was trimmed by 2 bases and J by 3 bases, leaving 11 bases between them. The CDR3 extends over 14 amino acids. Germline values: CDR1 SGHTA, CDR2 FQGNSA. The CDR3 bases are TGTGCCAGCAGCTTATGGGAAACTAACTACGAGCAGTACTTC. It codes for CASSLWETNYEQYF.

The chain employs TRBV4-2 and TRBJ2-2; 8 bases line up with TRBD2. J lost 7 bases, V lost 4 bases, and 23 bases had no gene match. This CDR3 comprises 20 residues. CDR1 is LGHNA and CDR2 is YNFKEQ in the germline V gene. CDR3 nucleotide sequence: TGTGCCAGCAGCCGCCAGAGGGGCGGGGGGATTAAAGAGCGCAGCGGGGAGCTGTTTTTT. Amino acids: CASSRQRGGGIKERSGELFF.

This sequence joins TRBV11-2 and TRBJ2-7; D gene uncertain. With 2 bases removed from V and 4 bases from J, the gap between germline ends came to 12 bases. The CDR3 extends over 14 amino acids. Germline lookup yields CDR1 SGHAT and CDR2 FQNNGV. The CDR3 region is CASSLRSRVYEQYF. The CDR3 region has the DNA TGTGCCAGCAGCTTACGTAGCCGGGTTTACGAGCAGTACTTC.

The genes are TRBV10-3 and TRBJ1-1; no firm D call. Trimming removed 4 bases at V and 2 bases at J, with 8 bases between. Germline V gene sequence: CDR1 ENHRY, CDR2 SYGVKD. The CDR3 sequence is 13 residues long. CDR3 DNA sequence: TGTGCCATCAGTGGAACGGCCAACACTGAAGCTTTCTTT. It yields the protein CAISGTANTEAFF.

This clone was counted a few times. The rearrangement joins TRBV18 to TRBJ2-7; D is unresolved. With 2 bases removed from V and 1 base from J, the gap between germline ends came to 6 bases. There are 13 residues in the CDR3. Per the germline V gene, CDR1 is KGHSH and CDR2 is LQKENI. The CDR3 nucleotides read TGTGCCAGCTCACCAAGCCTTTCCTACGAGCAGTACTTC. Its protein product is CASSPSLSYEQYF.

The chain combines TRBV10-3 with TRBJ2-5; D is perhaps TRBD2 (5 bases). V was clipped by 9 bases and J by 7 bases, with 18 bases between them. Germline lookup yields CDR1 ENHRY and CDR2 SYGVKD. This CDR3 is 13 amino acids long. The CDR3, as DNA: TGTGCCATAAAGTCCGAGGGTTTGGGGACCCAGTACTTC. Encoded protein: CAIKSEGLGTQYF.

The CDR3 nucleotides read TGTGCCAGCAGCTTTACCAGGGTGGGAAATTCACCCCTCCACTTT. It yields the protein CASSFTRVGNSPLHF. The chain combines TRBV11-2 with TRBJ1-6, with a tentative D call TRBD1 (5 bases). This CDR3 contains 15 residues. Germline V gene sequence: CDR1 SGHAT, CDR2 FQNNGV. V lost 3 bases, J lost 7 bases, and 13 bases lay in between.

This clone is a singleton in its sample. The chain recombines TRBV5-1 with TRBJ2-1, with a weak D call TRBD1 (5 bases). V was shortened by 4 bases and J by 7 bases, with 12 bases between the two germline ends. The CDR3 length is 13 residues. Germline assignment: CDR1 SGHRS and CDR2 YFSETQ. CDR3: CASSPYAGNEQFF. CDR3 DNA: TGCGCCAGCAGCCCTTACGCAGGGAATGAGCAGTTCTTC.

The chain couples TRBV7-3 to TRBJ1-1; possible D gene TRBD1, 6 bases. Per the germline V gene, CDR1 is SGHTA and CDR2 is FQGTGA. The CDR3 is 17 amino acids. The V and J ends lost 0 bases and 2 bases respectively, with 16 bases between them. CDR3 DNA sequence: TGTGCCAGCAGCTTAACGCAGGGGCCCCTTACAAACACTGAAGCTTTCTTT. Translation gives CASSLTQGPLTNTEAFF.